Each of the 2 T cell receptor beta chains below was sequenced from the same sample in a study of T cells in women clearing cervical HPV infection. TCRdb's table, derived via immunoSEQ multiplex PCR, lists solely in-frame clones and lacks some. The sample has approximately 37,000 clones. The sample taken for sequencing was blood buffy coat. The receptors were sampled from a woman between 18 and 69 years old with a cervical HPV16 infection that either progressed to CIN3+ or cleared (not recorded which).

As regards this clone: The CDR3 end lies 3 residues beyond the end of the read and is filled in from the germline J gene. The chain combines TRBV15 with TRBJ1-5, with a tentative D call TRBD1 (5 bases). The V gene lost 0 bases and the J gene lost 6 bases, with 9 bases spanning the gap. Germline lookup yields CDR1 LNHNV and CDR2 YYDKDF (reference sequence). This CDR3 region has 14 residues. Here the CDR3 reads CATSRDRGSQPQHF. The sequenced part of the CDR3 DNA is TGTGCCACCAGCAGAGATAGGGGCAGTCAGCCC.

A note on this clone: The read ends 3 residues early relative to the CDR3; the germline J gene fills the gap. The rearrangement links TRBV2 to TRBJ2-1; 7 nucleotides align to TRBD1. The CDR3 is made up of 12 amino acids. From germline, CDR1 is SNHLY and CDR2 FYNNEI. The V gene end was trimmed by 5 bases and the J gene end by 7 bases; junction bases not matched to a gene: 2. The CDR3 bases that were read are TGTGCCAGCAGTCTCAGGGGGAATGAG. It encodes CASSLRGNE. The whole CDR3 protein is CASSLRGNEQFF.